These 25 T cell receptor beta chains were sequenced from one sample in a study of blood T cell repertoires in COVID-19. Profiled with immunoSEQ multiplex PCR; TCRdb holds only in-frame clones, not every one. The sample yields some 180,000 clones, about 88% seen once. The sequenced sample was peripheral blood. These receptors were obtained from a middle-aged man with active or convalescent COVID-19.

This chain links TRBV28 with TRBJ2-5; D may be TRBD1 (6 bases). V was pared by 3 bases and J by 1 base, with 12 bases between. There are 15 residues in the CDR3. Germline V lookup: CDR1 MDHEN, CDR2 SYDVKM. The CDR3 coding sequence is TGTGCCAGCAGTTTTCAGGGGCGCCTCCAAGAGACCCAGTACTTC. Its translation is CASSFQGRLQETQYF.

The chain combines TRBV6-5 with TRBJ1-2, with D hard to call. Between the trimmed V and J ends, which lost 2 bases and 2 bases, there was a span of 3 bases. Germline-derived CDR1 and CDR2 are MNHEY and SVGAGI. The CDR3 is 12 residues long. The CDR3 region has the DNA TGTGCCAGCAGTTACGCGAACTATGGCTACACCTTC. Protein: CASSYANYGYTF.

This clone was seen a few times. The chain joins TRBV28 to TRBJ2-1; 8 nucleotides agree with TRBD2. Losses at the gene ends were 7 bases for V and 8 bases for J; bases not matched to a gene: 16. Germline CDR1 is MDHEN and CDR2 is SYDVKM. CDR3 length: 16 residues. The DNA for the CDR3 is TGTGCCAGCATCCCCGGGGGGGCAGCCCCCATCGATGAGCAGTTCTTC. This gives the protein CASIPGGAAPIDEQFF. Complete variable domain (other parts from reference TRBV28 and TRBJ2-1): DVKVTQSSRYLVKRTGEKVFLECVQDMDHENMFWYRQDPGLGLRLIYFSYDVKMKEKGDIPEGYSVSREKKERFSLILESASTNQTSMYLCASIPGGAAPIDEQFFGPGTRLTVL.

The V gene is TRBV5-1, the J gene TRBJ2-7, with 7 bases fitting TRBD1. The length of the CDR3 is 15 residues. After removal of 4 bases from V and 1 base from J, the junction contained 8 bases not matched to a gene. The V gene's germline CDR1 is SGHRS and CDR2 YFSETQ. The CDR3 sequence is CASSLSGTASYEQYF. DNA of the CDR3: TGCGCCAGCAGCCTGTCCGGGACAGCATCCTACGAGCAGTACTTC.

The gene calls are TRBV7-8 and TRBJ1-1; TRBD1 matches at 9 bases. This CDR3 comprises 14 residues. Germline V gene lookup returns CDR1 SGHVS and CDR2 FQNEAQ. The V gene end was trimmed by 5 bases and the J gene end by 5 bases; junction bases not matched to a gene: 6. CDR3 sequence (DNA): TGTGCCAGCAGCAAAGGGACAGGGAAAACTGAAGCTTTCTTT. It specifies CASSKGTGKTEAFF.

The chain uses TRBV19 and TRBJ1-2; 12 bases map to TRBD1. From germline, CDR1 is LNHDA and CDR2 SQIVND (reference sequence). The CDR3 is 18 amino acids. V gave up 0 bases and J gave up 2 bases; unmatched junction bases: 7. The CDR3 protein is CASSIDGTGGPANYGYTF. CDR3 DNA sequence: TGTGCCAGTAGTATAGACGGGACAGGGGGCCCCGCAAACTATGGCTACACCTTC.

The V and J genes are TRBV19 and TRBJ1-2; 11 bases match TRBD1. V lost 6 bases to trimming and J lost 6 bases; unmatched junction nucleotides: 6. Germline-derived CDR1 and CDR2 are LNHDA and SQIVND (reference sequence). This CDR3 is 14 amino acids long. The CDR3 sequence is CASRWTGGSDGYTF. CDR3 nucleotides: TGTGCCAGTAGGTGGACAGGGGGCTCGGATGGCTACACCTTC.

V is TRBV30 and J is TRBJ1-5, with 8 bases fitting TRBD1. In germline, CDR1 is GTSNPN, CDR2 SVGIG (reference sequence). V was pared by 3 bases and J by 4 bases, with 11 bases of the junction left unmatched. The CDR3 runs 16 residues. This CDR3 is CAWSEGQDHGNQPQHF. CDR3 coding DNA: TGTGCCTGGAGCGAGGGACAGGACCATGGAAATCAGCCCCAGCATTTT.

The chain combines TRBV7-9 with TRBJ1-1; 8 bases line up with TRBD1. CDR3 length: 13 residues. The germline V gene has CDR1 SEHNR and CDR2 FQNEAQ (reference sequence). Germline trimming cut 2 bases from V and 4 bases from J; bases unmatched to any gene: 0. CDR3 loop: CASSLTGGTEAFF. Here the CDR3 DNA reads TGTGCCAGCAGCTTAACAGGGGGCACTGAAGCTTTCTTT. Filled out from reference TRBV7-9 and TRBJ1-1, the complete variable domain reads DTGVSQNPRHKITKRGQNVTFRCDPISEHNRLYWYRQTLGQGPEFLTYFQNEAQLEKSRLLSDRFSAERPKGSFSTLEIQRTEQGDSAMYLCASSLTGGTEAFFGQGTRLTVV.

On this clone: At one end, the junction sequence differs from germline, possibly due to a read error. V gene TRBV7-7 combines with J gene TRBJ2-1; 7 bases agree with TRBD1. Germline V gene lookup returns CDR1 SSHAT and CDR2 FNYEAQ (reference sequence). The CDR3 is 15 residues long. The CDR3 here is CASSLMGTDYNEQFF. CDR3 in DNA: TGTGCTAGCAGCTTAATGGGGACAGACTACAATGAGCAGTTCTTC.

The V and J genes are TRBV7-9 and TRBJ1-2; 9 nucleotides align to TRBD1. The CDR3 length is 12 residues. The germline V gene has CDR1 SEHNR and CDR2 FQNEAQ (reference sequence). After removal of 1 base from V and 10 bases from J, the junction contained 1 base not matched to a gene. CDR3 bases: TGTGCCAGCAGCTTAGGGGACAGGGACTACACCTTC. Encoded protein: CASSLGDRDYTF.

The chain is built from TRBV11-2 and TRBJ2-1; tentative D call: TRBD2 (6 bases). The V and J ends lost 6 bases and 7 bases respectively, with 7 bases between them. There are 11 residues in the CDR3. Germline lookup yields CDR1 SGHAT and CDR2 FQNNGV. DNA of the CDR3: TGTGCCAGCAGGGAGGGGAATGAGCAGTTCTTC. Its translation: CASREGNEQFF. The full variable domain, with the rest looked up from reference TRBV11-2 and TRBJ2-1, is EAGVAQSPRYKIIEKRQSVAFWCNPISGHATLYWYQQILGQGPKLLIQFQNNGVVDDSQLPKDRFSAERLKGVDSTLKIQPAKLEDSAVYLCASREGNEQFFGPGTRLTVL.

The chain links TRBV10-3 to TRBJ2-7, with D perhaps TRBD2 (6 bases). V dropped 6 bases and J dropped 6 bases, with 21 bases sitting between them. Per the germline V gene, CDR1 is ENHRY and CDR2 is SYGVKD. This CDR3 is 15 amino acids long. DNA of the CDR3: TGTGCCATCAGCGCGATGAAAATCGCCGGGGGCGAGCAGTACTTC. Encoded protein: CAISAMKIAGGEQYF.

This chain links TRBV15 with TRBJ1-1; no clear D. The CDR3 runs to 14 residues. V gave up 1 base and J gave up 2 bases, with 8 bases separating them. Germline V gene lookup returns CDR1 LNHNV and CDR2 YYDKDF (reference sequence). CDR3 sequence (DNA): TGTGCCACCAGCAGAGTTGGGCAAAACACTGAAGCTTTCTTT. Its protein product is CATSRVGQNTEAFF.

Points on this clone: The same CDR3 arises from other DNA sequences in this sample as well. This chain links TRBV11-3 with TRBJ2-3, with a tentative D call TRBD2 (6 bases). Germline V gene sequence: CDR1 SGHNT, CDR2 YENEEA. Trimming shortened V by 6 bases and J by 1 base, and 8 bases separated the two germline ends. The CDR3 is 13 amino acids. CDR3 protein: CASSPGGTDTQYF. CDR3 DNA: TGTGCCAGCAGTCCGGGGGGCACAGATACGCAGTATTTT.

The CDR3 protein is CASSLRQASTEAFF. CDR3 DNA sequence: TGTGCCAGCAGTCTGAGACAGGCAAGCACTGAAGCTTTCTTT. The chain uses TRBV28 and TRBJ1-1, with D possibly being TRBD1 (6 bases). The CDR3 sequence is 14 residues long. Germline CDR1 MDHEN, CDR2 SYDVKM. The V end was cut by 5 bases, the J end by 4 bases, with 14 bases between. Complete variable domain (other parts from reference TRBV28 and TRBJ1-1): DVKVTQSSRYLVKRTGEKVFLECVQDMDHENMFWYRQDPGLGLRLIYFSYDVKMKEKGDIPEGYSVSREKKERFSLILESASTNQTSMYLCASSLRQASTEAFFGQGTRLTVV.

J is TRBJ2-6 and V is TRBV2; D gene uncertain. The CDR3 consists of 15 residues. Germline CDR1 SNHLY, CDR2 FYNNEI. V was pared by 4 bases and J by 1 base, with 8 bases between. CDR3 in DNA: TGTGCCAGCAGTGCCCCTATATCTGGGGCCAACGTCCTGACTTTC. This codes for CASSAPISGANVLTF.

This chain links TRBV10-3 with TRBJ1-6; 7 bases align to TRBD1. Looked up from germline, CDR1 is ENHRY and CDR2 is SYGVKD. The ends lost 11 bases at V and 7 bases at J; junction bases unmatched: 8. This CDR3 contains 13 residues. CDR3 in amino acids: CAATGTANSPLHF. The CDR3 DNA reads TGTGCCGCTACCGGGACAGCCAATTCACCCCTCCACTTT.

The CDR3, as DNA: TGTGCCAGCAGCAACAGGGGCTCCTCTGGAAACACCATATATTTT. Its protein is CASSNRGSSGNTIYF. The rearrangement uses TRBV9 and TRBJ1-3; the match to TRBD1 covers 7 bases. CDR1 and CDR2 (germline): SGDLS, YYNGEE. This CDR3 has 15 residues. Unmatched junction bases numbered 4, after V lost 4 bases and J lost 0 bases. Together with reference TRBV9 and TRBJ1-3, the CDR3 gives the full variable domain: DSGVTQTPKHLITATGQRVTLRCSPRSGDLSVYWYQQSLDQGLQFLIQYYNGEERAKGNILERFSAQQFPDLHSELNLSSLELGDSALYFCASSNRGSSGNTIYFGEGSWLTVV.

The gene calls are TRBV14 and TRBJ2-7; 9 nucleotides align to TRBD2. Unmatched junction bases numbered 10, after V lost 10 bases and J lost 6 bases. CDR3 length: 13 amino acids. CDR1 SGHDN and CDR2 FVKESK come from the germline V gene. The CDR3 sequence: CATKPGLAPEQYF. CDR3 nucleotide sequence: TGTGCCACAAAACCCGGACTAGCGCCCGAGCAGTACTTC.

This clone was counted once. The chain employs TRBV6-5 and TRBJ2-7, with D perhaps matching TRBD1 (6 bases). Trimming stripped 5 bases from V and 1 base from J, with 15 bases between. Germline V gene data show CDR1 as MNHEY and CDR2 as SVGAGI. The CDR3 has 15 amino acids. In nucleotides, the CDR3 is TGTGCCAGCAGTCGGACAGAAAGTCAATCCTACGAGCAGTACTTC. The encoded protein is CASSRTESQSYEQYF.

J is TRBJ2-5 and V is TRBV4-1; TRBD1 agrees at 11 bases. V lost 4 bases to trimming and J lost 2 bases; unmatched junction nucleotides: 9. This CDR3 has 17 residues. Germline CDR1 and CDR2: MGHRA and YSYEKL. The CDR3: CASSLNAGTGGQETQYF. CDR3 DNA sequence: TGCGCCAGCAGCCTGAACGCCGGGACAGGGGGGCAAGAGACCCAGTACTTC.

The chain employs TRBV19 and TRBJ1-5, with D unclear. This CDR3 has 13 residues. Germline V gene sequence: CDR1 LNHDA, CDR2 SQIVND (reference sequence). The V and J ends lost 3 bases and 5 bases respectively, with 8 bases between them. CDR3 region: CASSISLHQPQHF. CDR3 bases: TGTGCCAGTAGTATTTCCCTTCATCAGCCCCAGCATTTT.

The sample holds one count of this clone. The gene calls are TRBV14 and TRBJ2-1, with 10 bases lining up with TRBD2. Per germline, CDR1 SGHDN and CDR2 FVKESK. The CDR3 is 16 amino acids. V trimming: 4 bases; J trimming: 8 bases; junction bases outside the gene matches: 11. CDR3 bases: TGTGCCAGCAGCCCTTTGGCTAGCGGGAGTCGGGATGAGCAGTTCTTC. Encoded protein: CASSPLASGSRDEQFF.

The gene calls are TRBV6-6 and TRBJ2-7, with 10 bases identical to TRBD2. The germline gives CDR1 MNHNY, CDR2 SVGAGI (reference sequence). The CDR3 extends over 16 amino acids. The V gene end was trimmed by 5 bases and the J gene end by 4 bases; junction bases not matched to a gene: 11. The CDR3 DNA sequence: TGTGCCAGCAGTCGAGAAGGGAGCGGGGGGGCTTACGAGCAGTACTTC. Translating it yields CASSREGSGGAYEQYF.